One sample yielded the 20 T cell receptor beta chains listed below, sequenced in a study of blood T cell repertoires in COVID-19. The repertoire was sequenced with immunoSEQ multiplex PCR; TCRdb's copy has only in-frame clones and lacks some. The top ten hold more than 1.5% of the sample, which has about 250,000 clones, just over 85% seen once. Material: PBMCs or T cells enriched from blood (not recorded which). The receptors were sampled from a middle-aged man who had recovered from COVID-19.

This clone came up once. Sequence at one end of the junction differs from germline and may be a read error. The rearrangement links TRBV30 to TRBJ2-1; TRBD2 matches at 8 bases. The CDR3 covers 11 residues. Germline CDR1 and CDR2: GTSNPN and SVGIG (reference sequence). The CDR3 sequence is CAWSVSGSYVF. Written as DNA, the CDR3 is TGTGCCTGGAGCGTGAGCGGGAGCTACGTCTTC. The entire variable domain, with the rest obtained from reference TRBV30 and TRBJ2-1, is as follows: SQTIHQWPATLVQPVGSPLSLECTVEGTSNPNLYWYRQAAGRGLQLLFYSVGIGQISSEVPQNLSASRPQDRQFILSSKKLLLSDSGFYLCAWSVSGSYVFGPGTRLTVL.

The CDR3 reads CASSQGTGTWGYTF. Here the CDR3 DNA reads TGCGCCAGCAGCCAAGGGACAGGGACTTGGGGCTACACCTTC. The gene calls are TRBV4-3 and TRBJ1-2; TRBD1 matches at 8 bases. From germline, CDR1 is LGHNA and CDR2 YSLEER. After removal of 1 base from V and 8 bases from J, the junction contained 6 bases not matched to a gene. The CDR3 is 14 residues long.

This chain joins TRBV27 and TRBJ2-7, with 10 bases that match TRBD1. CDR3 length equals 15 residues. CDR1 is MNHEY, CDR2 SMNVEV, per germline (reference sequence). The trim removed 1 base at V and 5 bases at J, leaving 5 bases unmatched. Here the CDR3 DNA reads TGTGCCAGCAGTTTATTGACAGGGGGCAGGAACGAGCAGTACTTC. Translation gives CASSLLTGGRNEQYF.

The chain employs TRBV18 and TRBJ1-3; 7 positions match TRBD1. CDR3 size: 17 residues. V gave up 4 bases and J gave up 0 bases; unmatched junction bases: 9. CDR1 is KGHSH and CDR2 is LQKENI in the germline V gene. Here the CDR3 DNA reads TGTGCCAGCTCACTACAGACAGGGCAGAACTCTGGAAACACCATATATTTT. Protein product: CASSLQTGQNSGNTIYF.

The chain employs TRBV27 and TRBJ2-7; 7 bases are shared with TRBD1. The junction had 6 bases not matched to a gene; V was cut back by 0 bases and J by 7 bases. The CDR3 runs to 14 residues. CDR1 and CDR2 from the germline V gene are MNHEY and SMNVEV (reference sequence). CDR3 DNA sequence: TGTGCCAGCAGTTTATCGGACAGGCTAGGGGAGCAGTACTTC. Translation: CASSLSDRLGEQYF.

V is TRBV9 and J is TRBJ2-5, with 10 nucleotides matching TRBD2. CDR1 is SGDLS and CDR2 is YYNGEE in the germline V gene. Trimming cost V 0 bases and J 5 bases; bases outside gene matches: 7. The length of the CDR3 is 16 residues. Written as DNA, the CDR3 is TGTGCCAGCAGCGTAGTGAGCGGGGGGGCATTGGAGACCCAGTACTTC. Its translation is CASSVVSGGALETQYF. Together with reference TRBV9 and TRBJ2-5, the CDR3 gives the full variable domain: DSGVTQTPKHLITATGQRVTLRCSPRSGDLSVYWYQQSLDQGLQFLIQYYNGEERAKGNILERFSAQQFPDLHSELNLSSLELGDSALYFCASSVVSGGALETQYFGPGTRLLVL.

This chain connects TRBV12-3 or TRBV12-4 to TRBJ1-2; possible D gene TRBD1, 5 bases. The CDR3 consists of 13 residues. The V and J ends lost 7 bases and 7 bases respectively, with 16 bases between them. The CDR3 region has the DNA TGTGCCAGCAATTTGGGAGGGCAGGGTGGCTACACCTTC. It is translated as CASNLGGQGGYTF.

In regard to this clone: The same CDR3 arises from other DNA sequences in this sample as well. The chain uses TRBV7-9 and TRBJ1-2; 7 positions agree with TRBD1. CDR3 length: 13 amino acids. Germline V gives CDR1 SEHNR, CDR2 FQNEAQ (reference sequence). V dropped 1 base and J dropped 4; count of bases not matched to a gene: 0. The CDR3, as DNA: TGTGCCAGCAGCTTAGGACAGGGCTATGGCTACACCTTC. Translated: CASSLGQGYGYTF.

The genes are TRBV5-6 and TRBJ2-5, with 7 bases matching TRBD2. J was trimmed by 5 bases and V by 4 bases; bases with no gene match: 20. This CDR3 is built from 18 residues. CDR1 SGHDT and CDR2 YYEEEE come from the germline V gene. CDR3 sequence reads: CASSLQGGGSLLWETQYF. The DNA for the CDR3 is TGTGCCAGCAGCCTTCAAGGCGGCGGGAGCCTTTTGTGGGAGACCCAGTACTTC.

This chain links TRBV6-5 with TRBJ2-7, with 8 bases that match TRBD1. J was trimmed by 7 bases and V by 6 bases; bases with no gene match: 5. CDR3 length equals 12 residues. Looked up from germline, CDR1 is MNHEY and CDR2 is SVGAGI. The CDR3 is CASRDRAWEQYF. The CDR3 nucleotides are TGTGCCAGCAGGGACAGGGCTTGGGAGCAGTACTTC.

The V call is TRBV3-1 (or the pseudogene TRBV3-2), the J call TRBJ2-7; a possible D gene is TRBD1 (6 bases). With 5 bases removed from V and 0 bases from J, the gap between germline ends came to 11 bases. The germline V gene has CDR1 LGHDT and CDR2 YNNKEL (reference sequence). This CDR3 has 14 residues. The CDR3 DNA sequence: TGTGCCAGCAGCAACGACAGGTCCTCCTACGAGCAGTACTTC. This gives the protein CASSNDRSSYEQYF.

V is TRBV7-2 and J is TRBJ1-1; 7 bases map to TRBD1. This CDR3 has 13 residues. Germline V gives CDR1 SGHTA, CDR2 FQGNSA. The junction had 5 bases not matched to a gene; V was cut back by 1 base and J by 9 bases. CDR3 sequence reads: CASSLGGQQKAFF. The CDR3 DNA reads TGTGCCAGCAGCTTAGGGGGACAGCAAAAAGCTTTCTTT.

The chain recombines TRBV10-3 with TRBJ1-5; tentatively, D is TRBD1 (5 bases). V gave up 4 bases and J gave up 7 bases, with 14 bases separating them. This CDR3 contains 14 residues. Germline V CDR1 and CDR2: ENHRY, SYGVKD. The CDR3 coding sequence is TGTGCCATCAGTGCCCTGCAGGGTCAACAGCCCCAGCATTTT. This gives the protein CAISALQGQQPQHF.

The J gene is TRBJ2-6, the V gene TRBV7-9, with D possibly matching TRBD2 (5 bases). Germline CDR1 SEHNR, CDR2 FQNEAQ (reference sequence). CDR3 length: 17 amino acids. V lost 5 bases to trimming and J lost 0 bases, with 14 bases between them. CDR3 in DNA: TGTGCCAGCAGCCAAGGACTGATTCTCTCTGGGGCCAACGTCCTGACTTTC. As protein: CASSQGLILSGANVLTF. The entire variable domain, with the rest obtained from reference TRBV7-9 and TRBJ2-6, is as follows: DTGVSQNPRHKITKRGQNVTFRCDPISEHNRLYWYRQTLGQGPEFLTYFQNEAQLEKSRLLSDRFSAERPKGSFSTLEIQRTEQGDSAMYLCASSQGLILSGANVLTFGAGSRLTVL.

V and J are TRBV5-4 and TRBJ1-4; D might be TRBD1 (5 bases). The CDR3 runs 14 residues. From germline, CDR1 is SGHNT and CDR2 YYREEE (reference sequence). Trimming removed 4 bases from V and 4 bases from J, with 11 bases in between. Here the CDR3 DNA reads TGTGCCAGCAGCGTGGACAAATATAATGAAAAACTGTTTTTT. The encoded protein is CASSVDKYNEKLFF.

In the case of this clone: The DNA is left out, because the CDR3 cannot be placed on it with certainty; the CDR3 is given as TCRdb lists it. This chain connects TRBV12-3 or TRBV12-4 to TRBJ2-3; the DNA was not used to check the table's D call, TRBD2. From its first to its last residue, the CDR3 has 11 amino acids. The CDR3: CASSSSTAEYF.

This chain links TRBV6-5 with TRBJ2-1; 9 bases are a match to TRBD2. The length of the CDR3 is 14 residues. With 5 bases clipped from V and 6 bases from J, the junction kept 5 bases outside the gene matches. Germline V gene data show CDR1 as MNHEY and CDR2 as SVGAGI. CDR3 loop: CASSRSGLANEQFF. The CDR3 nucleotides read TGTGCCAGCAGTCGCTCGGGACTAGCCAATGAGCAGTTCTTC.

The gene calls are TRBV19 and TRBJ2-7, with 8 bases matching TRBD1. The V segment lost 5 bases and the J segment 0 bases; nucleotides outside the gene matches: 9. This CDR3 is built from 16 residues. Per the germline V gene, CDR1 is LNHDA and CDR2 is SQIVND (reference sequence). CDR3 nucleotide sequence: TGTGCCAGTAGTCTATTGGGACAGGTGGGCTCCTACGAGCAGTACTTC. This translates into CASSLLGQVGSYEQYF.

The V and J genes are TRBV9 and TRBJ2-2, with D perhaps matching TRBD1 (5 bases). CDR1 SGDLS and CDR2 YYNGEE come from the germline V gene. The length of the CDR3 is 16 residues. V dropped 0 bases and J dropped 2 bases, with 11 bases sitting between them. The CDR3 here is CASSVAVTDNTGELFF. The CDR3 nucleotides read TGTGCCAGCAGCGTAGCTGTGACAGATAACACCGGGGAGCTGTTTTTT.

This rearrangement joins TRBV3-1 (or the pseudogene TRBV3-2) to TRBJ2-1, with 10 bases lining up with TRBD2. The CDR3 loop spans 14 amino acids. Germline loops: CDR1 LGHDT, CDR2 YNNKEL (reference sequence). V was pared by 7 bases and J by 8 bases, with 8 bases of the junction left unmatched. The CDR3 DNA reads TGTGCCAGCATATCTAGCGGGAGTGGGGATGAGCAGTTCTTC. Translated, it gives CASISSGSGDEQFF.